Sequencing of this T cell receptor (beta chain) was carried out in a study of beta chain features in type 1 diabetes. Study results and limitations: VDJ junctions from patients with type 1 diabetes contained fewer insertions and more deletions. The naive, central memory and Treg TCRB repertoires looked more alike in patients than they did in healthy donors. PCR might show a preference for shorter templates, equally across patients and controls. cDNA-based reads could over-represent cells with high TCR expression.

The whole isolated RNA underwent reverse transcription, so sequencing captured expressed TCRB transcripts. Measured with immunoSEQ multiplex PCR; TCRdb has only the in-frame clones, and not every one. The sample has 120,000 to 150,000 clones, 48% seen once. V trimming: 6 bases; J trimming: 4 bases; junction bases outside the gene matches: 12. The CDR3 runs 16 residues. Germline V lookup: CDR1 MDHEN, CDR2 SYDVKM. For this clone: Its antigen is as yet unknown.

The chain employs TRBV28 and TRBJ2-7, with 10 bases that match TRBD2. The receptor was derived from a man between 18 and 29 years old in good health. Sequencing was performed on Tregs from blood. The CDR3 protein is CASRKRGAGGWYEQYF. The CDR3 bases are TGTGCCAGCAGAAAGAGGGGAGCGGGAGGGTGGTACGAGCAGTACTTC.